Below, 30 T cell receptor beta chains from the same sample are listed, as sequenced in a study of early T cells in non-severe SARS-CoV-2 infection. TCRdb analysed the 5' RACE reads with MiXCR anew, one entry per CDR3 protein. The sample lists tens of thousands of distinct CDR3 sequences, 3% to 4% occurring once. The sample was whole blood. The receptors were sampled from an adult who was a healthcare worker with PCR-confirmed SARS-CoV-2 infection or an uninfected control (not recorded which).

This clonotype is labeled medium-sized. The genes are TRBV5-1 and TRBJ2-2; D gene uncertain. CDR3 length equals 15 residues. Trimming cost V 4 bases and J 3 bases, with 13 bases left between them. Germline-derived CDR1 and CDR2 are SGHRS and YFSETQ. Written as DNA, the CDR3 is TGCGCCAGCAGCGTGAGGACGTGGGACACCGGGGAGCTGTTTTTT. Its translation is CASSVRTWDTGELFF.

The table lists this clonotype with many counts. This CDR3 is CASNLGLAGYETQYF. CDR3 nucleotide sequence: TGTGCCAGCAACCTCGGACTAGCGGGCTACGAGACCCAGTACTTC. The chain recombines TRBV12-3 or TRBV12-4 with TRBJ2-5; 11 bases align to TRBD2. The CDR3 covers 15 residues. The V segment lost 7 bases and the J segment 5 bases; nucleotides outside the gene matches: 9.

This clonotype appeared many times. CDR3 sequence: CASSLLEGANVLTF. CDR3 sequence (DNA): TGTGCCAGCAGCTTATTAGAAGGGGCCAACGTCCTGACTTTC. This rearrangement joins TRBV7-9 to TRBJ2-6; D remains ambiguous. In germline, CDR1 is SEHNR, CDR2 FQNEAQ (reference sequence). The CDR3 runs 14 residues. V shed 2 bases and J shed 4 bases, with 6 bases lying between them.

Many counts were recorded for this clonotype. The V and J genes are TRBV25-1 and TRBJ2-4; possibly TRBD2 for D (6 bases). The CDR3 has 18 amino acids. Germline V gives CDR1 MGHDK, CDR2 SYGVNS. The ends were cut back, 4 bases at V and 0 bases at J, with 19 bases in the middle. For the CDR3, the DNA is TGTGCCAGCAGTGTGGGCGGGACCGCGCGGCTAGCCAAAAACATTCAGTACTTC. Residues: CASSVGGTARLAKNIQYF.

This clonotype was seen ten or more times. The gene calls are TRBV6-2 or TRBV6-3 and TRBJ2-7; D not certain. Trimming shortened V by 6 bases and J by 6 bases, and 12 bases separated the two germline ends. The CDR3 totals 12 residues. The germline V gene has CDR1 MNHEY and CDR2 SVGEGT. Written as DNA, the CDR3 is TGTGCCAGCAGCCCCGGAGTGGGCGAGCAGTACGTC. Translated, it gives CASSPGVGEQYV.

This clonotype showed up many times. This CDR3 reads CASSQGHRGTDSPLHF. The CDR3 nucleotides read TGCGCCAGCAGCCAAGGCCACAGGGGGACGGATTCACCCCTCCACTTT. This chain links TRBV4-3 with TRBJ1-6; 8 bases fit TRBD1. The CDR3 length is 16 residues. Unmatched junction bases numbered 7, after V lost 1 base and J lost 8 bases. Per germline, CDR1 LGHNA and CDR2 YSLEER.

Many counts were recorded for this clonotype. The genes are TRBV7-2 and TRBJ2-1, with TRBD2 identical over 7 bases. The V gene's germline CDR1 is SGHTA and CDR2 FQGNSA. This CDR3 region has 18 residues. V shed 5 bases, J shed 4 bases, and the junction held 17 bases outside the gene matches. The CDR3 is CASSVGLASGAQYNEQFF. DNA for the CDR3: TGTGCCAGCAGCGTCGGGTTGGCTAGCGGAGCCCAATACAATGAGCAGTTCTTC.

This clonotype has a handful of counts. This chain joins TRBV29-1 and TRBJ2-7; 16 bases map to TRBD2. The V gene end was trimmed by 7 bases and the J gene end by 7 bases; junction bases not matched to a gene: 4. Germline V gives CDR1 SQVTM, CDR2 ANQGSEA. This CDR3 has 13 amino acids. The CDR3 DNA is TGCAGCGCGGTGGGACTAGCGGGAGGGGAGCAGTACGTC. Protein: CSAVGLAGGEQYV.

This clonotype was detected many times. The gene calls are TRBV4-1 and TRBJ1-4; unclear D gene. V gave up 0 bases and J gave up 0 bases, with 14 bases separating them. The CDR3 loop spans 18 amino acids. From germline, CDR1 is MGHRA and CDR2 YSYEKL. The CDR3, as DNA: TGCGCCAGCAGCCAAGACTCTGGACGGGGTGCAACTAATGAAAAACTGTTTTTT. Residues: CASSQDSGRGATNEKLFF.

This clonotype was counted many times. In DNA form, the CDR3 reads TGTGCCAGCAGTTTAGTAGCGGGCACTGAAGCTTTCTTT. Translation gives CASSLVAGTEAFF. The V gene is TRBV27, the J gene TRBJ1-1; D gene uncertain. CDR1 is MNHEY and CDR2 is SMNVEV in the germline V gene (reference sequence). This CDR3 has 13 amino acids. The ends were cut back, 2 bases at V and 4 bases at J, with 8 bases in the middle.

This clonotype was counted ten times or more. The CDR3 DNA is TGTGCCACCAGTGATTTCTACGAGCAGTACTTC. It codes for CATSDFYEQYF. The gene calls are TRBV24-1 and TRBJ2-7; no clear D gene. Trimming cost V 1 base and J 3 bases, with 0 bases left between them. The CDR3 is made up of 11 amino acids. Per germline, CDR1 KGHDR and CDR2 SFDVKD.

This clonotype was detected ten times or more. The junction and the germline gene differ at one end; a read error may be behind it. The genes are TRBV9 and TRBJ1-1; D remains ambiguous. The germline V gene has CDR1 SGDLS and CDR2 YYNGEE. The CDR3 loop spans 13 amino acids. CDR3 DNA: TGTGCCAGCAGCGTAGTCACGAACACTGAAGTTTTCTTT. It codes for CASSVVTNTEVFF.

This clonotype was detected many times. This chain joins TRBV19 and TRBJ1-4, with D perhaps TRBD1 (5 bases). Trimming took off 0 bases at V and 5 bases at J, with 13 bases between the two ends. CDR1 and CDR2 from the germline V gene are LNHDA and SQIVND (reference sequence). The CDR3 spans 16 residues. The CDR3 bases are TGTGCCAGTAGTATAGATCTAACAGGATGGAATGAAAAACTGTTTTTT. Translated, it gives CASSIDLTGWNEKLFF.

This clonotype was observed many times. The CDR3 region is CASSYDRRGSYEQYF. The CDR3 DNA reads as TGTGCCAGCAGTTACGATCGCAGGGGTTCCTACGAGCAGTACTTC. The V call is TRBV6-2 or TRBV6-3, the J call TRBJ2-7, with D perhaps matching TRBD1 (6 bases). Germline loops: CDR1 MNHEY, CDR2 SVGEGT. The CDR3 runs to 15 residues. V gave up 2 bases and J gave up 1 base, with 12 bases separating them.

This clonotype was seen ten or more times. CDR3 protein: CATGTGGVEKLFF. The CDR3 DNA is TGTGCCACGGGGACAGGGGGAGTTGAAAAACTGTTTTTT. The chain joins TRBV10-3 to TRBJ1-4; 11 bases line up with TRBD1. Germline CDR1 ENHRY, CDR2 SYGVKD. This CDR3 is built from 13 residues. Trimming removed 10 bases from V and 7 bases from J; junction bases left unmatched: 5.

V gene TRBV28 combines with J gene TRBJ2-7; 11 nucleotides line up with TRBD2. J gave up 4 bases and V 5 bases, and 13 bases lay outside the gene matches. Per germline, CDR1 MDHEN and CDR2 SYDVKM. The CDR3 is 17 amino acids. CDR3 sequence: CASSPTQTSGSQYEQYV. CDR3 nucleotide sequence: TGTGCCAGCAGTCCAACCCAAACTAGCGGGAGTCAGTACGAGCAGTACGTC.

This clonotype was seen repeatedly, ten times or more. V and J are TRBV6-6 and TRBJ1-2, with D maybe TRBD1 (6 bases). The CDR3 has 15 amino acids. Germline V gene sequence: CDR1 MNHNY, CDR2 SVGAGI (reference sequence). V dropped 6 bases and J dropped 0 bases, with 14 bases sitting between them. The CDR3 DNA reads as TGTGCCAGCAGGGACGCTCAGGGGTCTAACTATGGCTACACCTTC. Translation gives CASRDAQGSNYGYTF.

This clonotype was seen many times. The chain combines TRBV20-1 with TRBJ2-1; the D gene is possibly TRBD2 (6 bases). This CDR3 region has 15 residues. Germline V gives CDR1 DFQATT, CDR2 SNEGSKA (reference sequence). V was cut by 4 bases and J by 0 bases, with 13 bases left in between. CDR3 coding DNA: TGCAGTGCTAACGACGGGAGCAGCTCCTACAATGAGCAGTTCTTC. It is translated as CSANDGSSSYNEQFF.

The table lists this clonotype with many counts. The chain carries TRBV3-1 and TRBJ2-7, with D possibly being TRBD2 (6 bases). The CDR3 length is 15 residues. V was clipped by 4 bases and J by 0 bases, with 13 bases between them. CDR1 is LGHDT and CDR2 is YNNKEL in the germline V gene (reference sequence). For the CDR3, the DNA is TGTGCCAGCAGCCGGGGAGGAACCCTCTCCTACGAGCAGTACTTC. This translates into CASSRGGTLSYEQYF.

This clonotype showed up many times. The rearrangement links TRBV15 to TRBJ2-1; D possibly corresponds to TRBD2 (6 bases). The germline gives CDR1 LNHNV, CDR2 YYDKDF (reference sequence). The CDR3 runs 15 residues. V lost 1 base and J 3 bases, leaving 10 bases between the germline ends. The CDR3 reads CATSRAGVDYNEQFF. CDR3 sequence (DNA): TGTGCCACCAGCAGAGCGGGAGTTGACTACAATGAGCAGTTCTTC. Drawing the rest from reference TRBV15 and TRBJ2-1, the complete variable domain is DAMVIQNPRYQVTQFGKPVTLSCSQTLNHNVMYWYQQKSSQAPKLLFHYYDKDFNNEADTPDNFQSRRPNTSFCFLDIRSPGLGDTAMYLCATSRAGVDYNEQFFGPGTRLTVL.

This clonotype was recorded many times. J is TRBJ1-1 and V is TRBV18; D is unresolved. The CDR3 loop spans 15 amino acids. Germline V gene sequence: CDR1 KGHSH, CDR2 LQKENI. Between the trimmed V and J ends, which lost 6 bases and 2 bases, there was a span of 16 bases. The CDR3 DNA reads TGTGCCAGCTCTCACACAGAGAAGGGAAACACTGAAGCTTTCTTT. It encodes CASSHTEKGNTEAFF.

This clonotype was seen a few times. The DNA for the CDR3 is TGTGCCAGCAGTGCCCCGACTCTACTTACCGAAGAGCAGTACTTC. It translates to CASSAPTLLTEEQYF. The chain links TRBV28 to TRBJ2-7; D is uncertain. V gave up 5 bases and J gave up 7 bases, with 21 bases separating them. The CDR3 has 15 amino acids. Germline CDR1 MDHEN, CDR2 SYDVKM.

This clonotype was counted many times. The chain has TRBV14 and TRBJ2-1; maybe TRBD1 (6 bases). From germline, CDR1 is SGHDN and CDR2 FVKESK. V lost 0 bases and J 9 bases, leaving 21 bases between the germline ends. This CDR3 contains 17 residues. CDR3 in DNA: TGTGCCAGCAGCCAAGATAGTGGGGGCCTAACTCGGGGTGAGCAGTTCTTC. The encoded protein is CASSQDSGGLTRGEQFF.

This clonotype was detected ten times or more. The V gene is TRBV11-2, the J gene TRBJ2-1; D remains unclear. The germline CDR1 and CDR2 sequences are SGHAT and FQNNGV. The V gene lost 4 bases and the J gene lost 7 bases, with 8 bases spanning the gap. This CDR3 comprises 12 residues. The CDR3 reads CASSSRQNEQFF. The CDR3 region has the DNA TGTGCCAGCAGCTCCCGGCAGAATGAGCAGTTCTTC.

This clonotype was observed at least ten times. The chain has TRBV24-1 and TRBJ2-1; a possible D gene is TRBD1 (5 bases). The CDR3 consists of 15 residues. The V end was cut by 3 bases, the J end by 4 bases, with 12 bases between. The germline gives CDR1 KGHDR, CDR2 SFDVKD. The CDR3 is CATSDGVTDYNEQFF. The DNA of the CDR3 is TGTGCCACCAGTGATGGTGTGACAGATTACAATGAGCAGTTCTTC.

The sample holds many counts of this clonotype. V and J are TRBV2 and TRBJ1-5, with a weak D call TRBD1 (5 bases). Germline V gene lookup returns CDR1 SNHLY and CDR2 FYNNEI. CDR3 length: 16 residues. V was cut by 3 bases and J by 1 base, with 13 bases left in between. DNA for the CDR3: TGTGCCAGCAGTGAGTATGGGGCCTTAAGCAATCAGCCCCAGCATTTT. It specifies CASSEYGALSNQPQHF.

This clonotype was observed a handful of times. The genes are TRBV6-4 and TRBJ2-3; the match to TRBD1 covers 8 bases. This CDR3 region has 15 residues. Germline CDR1 and CDR2: MRHNA and SNTAGT. V lost 0 bases, J lost 1 base, and 0 bases stayed unmatched. The CDR3 DNA is TGTGCCAGCAGTGACTCGGGACAGGGCACAGATACGCAGTATTTT. Its protein product is CASSDSGQGTDTQYF.

This clonotype was seen repeatedly, ten times or more. V and J are TRBV20-1 and TRBJ2-7, with D possibly being TRBD2 (5 bases). CDR3 length equals 17 residues. Germline V CDR1 and CDR2: DFQATT, SNEGSKA (reference sequence). Deletions cut 0 bases from V and 4 bases from J, with 22 bases between. This CDR3 reads CSARDPASAGEWYEQYF. The CDR3 DNA sequence: TGCAGTGCTAGAGACCCCGCGTCCGCGGGTGAGTGGTACGAGCAGTACTTC.

The V and J genes are TRBV5-1 and TRBJ2-4, with 7 bases lining up with TRBD1. The V gene's germline CDR1 is SGHRS and CDR2 YFSETQ. Trimming removed 4 bases from V and 0 bases from J; junction bases left unmatched: 7. This CDR3 comprises 16 residues. CDR3 nucleotides: TGCGCCAGCAGCCCGGGACAGAGCCTAGCCAAAAACATTCAGTACTTC. Translated: CASSPGQSLAKNIQYF.

Many counts were recorded for this clonotype. This chain uses TRBV5-1 with TRBJ2-7; D may be TRBD2 (7 bases). Trimming left V 4 bases short and J 2 bases short, with 22 bases between. Looked up from germline, CDR1 is SGHRS and CDR2 is YFSETQ. The CDR3 loop spans 17 amino acids. As DNA, the CDR3 is TGCGCCAGCAGCCCTCGACCAAGGGGGGGAACCCCCTACGAGCAGTACTTC. Translating it yields CASSPRPRGGTPYEQYF.